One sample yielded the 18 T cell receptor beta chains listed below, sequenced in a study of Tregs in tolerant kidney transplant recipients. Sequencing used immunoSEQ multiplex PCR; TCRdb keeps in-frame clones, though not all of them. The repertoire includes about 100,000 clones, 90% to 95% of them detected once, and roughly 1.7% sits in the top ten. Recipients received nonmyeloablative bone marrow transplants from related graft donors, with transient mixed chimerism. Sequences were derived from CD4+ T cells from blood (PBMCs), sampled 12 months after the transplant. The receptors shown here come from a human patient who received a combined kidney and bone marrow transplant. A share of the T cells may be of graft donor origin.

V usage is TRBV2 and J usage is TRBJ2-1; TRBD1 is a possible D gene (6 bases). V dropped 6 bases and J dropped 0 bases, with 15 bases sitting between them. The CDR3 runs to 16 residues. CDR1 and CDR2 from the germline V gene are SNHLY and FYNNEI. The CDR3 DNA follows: TGTGCCAGCAGCTTCCACGGGACAATCTCCTACAATGAGCAGTTCTTC. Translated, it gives CASSFHGTISYNEQFF.

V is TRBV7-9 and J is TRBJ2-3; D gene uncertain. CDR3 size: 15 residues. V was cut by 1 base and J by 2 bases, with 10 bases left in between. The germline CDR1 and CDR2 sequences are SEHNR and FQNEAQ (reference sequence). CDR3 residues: CASSLGLGYTDTQYF. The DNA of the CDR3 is TGTGCCAGCAGCTTAGGTCTCGGTTACACAGATACGCAGTATTTT.

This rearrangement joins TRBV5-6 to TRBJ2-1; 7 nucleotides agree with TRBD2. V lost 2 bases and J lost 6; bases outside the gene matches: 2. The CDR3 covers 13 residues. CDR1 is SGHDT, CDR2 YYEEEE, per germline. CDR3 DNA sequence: TGTGCCAGCAGCTTAGGGAGGGTCAATGAGCAGTTCTTC. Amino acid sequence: CASSLGRVNEQFF.

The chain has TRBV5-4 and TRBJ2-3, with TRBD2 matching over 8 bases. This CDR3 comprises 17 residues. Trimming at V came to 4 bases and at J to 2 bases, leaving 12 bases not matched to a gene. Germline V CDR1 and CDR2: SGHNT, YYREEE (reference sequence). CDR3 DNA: TGTGCCAGCAGCCCATCCGGGGTAGCGGGGTACACAGATACGCAGTATTTT. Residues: CASSPSGVAGYTDTQYF. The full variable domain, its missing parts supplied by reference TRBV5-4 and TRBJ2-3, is ETGVTQSPTHLIKTRGQQVTLRCSSQSGHNTVSWYQQALGQGPQFIFQYYREEENGRGNFPPRFSGLQFPNYSSELNVNALELDDSALYLCASSPSGVAGYTDTQYFGPGTRLTVL.

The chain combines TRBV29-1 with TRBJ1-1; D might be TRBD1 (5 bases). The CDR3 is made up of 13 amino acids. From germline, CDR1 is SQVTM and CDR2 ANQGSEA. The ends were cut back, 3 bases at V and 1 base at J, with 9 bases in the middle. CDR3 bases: TGCAGCGTTGAGTTGGGGGGGAACACTGAAGCTTTCTTT. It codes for CSVELGGNTEAFF.

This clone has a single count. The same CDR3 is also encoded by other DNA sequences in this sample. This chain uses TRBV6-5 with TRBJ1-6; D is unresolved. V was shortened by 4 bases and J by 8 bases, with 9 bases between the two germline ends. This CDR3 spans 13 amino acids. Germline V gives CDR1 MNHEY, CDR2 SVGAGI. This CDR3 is CASSLLRHSPLHF. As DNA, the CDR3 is TGTGCCAGCAGTTTACTGCGGCATTCACCCCTCCACTTT.

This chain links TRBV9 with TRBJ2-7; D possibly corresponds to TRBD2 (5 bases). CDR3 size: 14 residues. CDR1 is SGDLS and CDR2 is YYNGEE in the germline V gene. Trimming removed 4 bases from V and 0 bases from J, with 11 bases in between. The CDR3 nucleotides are TGTGCCAGCAGCACAACTGGGAGCTCCTACGAGCAGTACTTC. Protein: CASSTTGSSYEQYF.

The chain's CDR3 is CASSIKAGAQPQHF. For the CDR3, the DNA is TGTGCCAGTAGTATAAAGGCAGGGGCCCAGCCCCAGCATTTT. The chain carries TRBV19 and TRBJ1-5; D is possibly TRBD1 (6 bases). CDR3 length: 14 amino acids. Germline CDR1 LNHDA, CDR2 SQIVND (reference sequence). Trimming took 2 bases from V and 7 from J, leaving 12 bases between them.

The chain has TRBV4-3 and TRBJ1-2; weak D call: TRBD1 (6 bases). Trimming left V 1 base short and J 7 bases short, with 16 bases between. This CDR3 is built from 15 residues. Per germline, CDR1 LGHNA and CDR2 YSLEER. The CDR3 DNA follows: TGCGCCAGCAGCCAAGTGAGGACGGCAGGGGTTGGCTACACCTTC. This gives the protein CASSQVRTAGVGYTF.

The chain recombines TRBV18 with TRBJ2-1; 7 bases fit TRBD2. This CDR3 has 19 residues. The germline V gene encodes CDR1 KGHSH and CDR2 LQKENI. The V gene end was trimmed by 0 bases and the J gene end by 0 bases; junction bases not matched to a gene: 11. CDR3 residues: CASSPPFFGGSSSYNEQFF. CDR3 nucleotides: TGTGCCAGCTCACCACCGTTTTTCGGGGGGTCGAGCTCCTACAATGAGCAGTTCTTC.

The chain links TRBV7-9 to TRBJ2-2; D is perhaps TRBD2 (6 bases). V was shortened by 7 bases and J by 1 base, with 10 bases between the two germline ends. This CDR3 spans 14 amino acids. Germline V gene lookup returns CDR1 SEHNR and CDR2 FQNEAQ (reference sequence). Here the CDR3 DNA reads TGTGCCAGCAACATGGGAGGGAACACCGGGGAGCTGTTTTTT. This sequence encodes CASNMGGNTGELFF.

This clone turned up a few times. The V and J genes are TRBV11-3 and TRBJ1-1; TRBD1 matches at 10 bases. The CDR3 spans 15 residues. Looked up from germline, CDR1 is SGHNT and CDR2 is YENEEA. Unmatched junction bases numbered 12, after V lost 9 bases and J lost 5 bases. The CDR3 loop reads CARSKRTGGVTEAFF. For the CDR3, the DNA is TGTGCCAGAAGCAAAAGGACAGGGGGTGTAACTGAAGCTTTCTTT.

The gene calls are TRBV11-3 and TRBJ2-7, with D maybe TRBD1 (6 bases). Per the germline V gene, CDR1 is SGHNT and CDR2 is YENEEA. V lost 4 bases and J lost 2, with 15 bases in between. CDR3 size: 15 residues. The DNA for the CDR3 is TGTGCCAGCAGCTCACGACAGGTTCTAACCTACGAGCAGTACTTC. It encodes CASSSRQVLTYEQYF.

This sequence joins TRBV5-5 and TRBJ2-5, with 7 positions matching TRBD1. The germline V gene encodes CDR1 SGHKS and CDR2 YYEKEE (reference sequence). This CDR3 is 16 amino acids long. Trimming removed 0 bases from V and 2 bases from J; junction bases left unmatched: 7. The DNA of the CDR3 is TGTGCCAGCAGCTTGGCCCCAGGGGGAGTGCAAGAGACCCAGTACTTC. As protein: CASSLAPGGVQETQYF.

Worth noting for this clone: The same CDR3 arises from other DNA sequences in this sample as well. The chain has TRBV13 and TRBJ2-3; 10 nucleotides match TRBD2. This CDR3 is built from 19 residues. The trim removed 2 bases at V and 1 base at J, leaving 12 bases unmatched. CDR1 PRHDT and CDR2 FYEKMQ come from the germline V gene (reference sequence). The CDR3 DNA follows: TGTGCCAGCAGCTTAACGGAACTAGCGGGGTCCGAGGGCACAGATACGCAGTATTTT. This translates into CASSLTELAGSEGTDTQYF.

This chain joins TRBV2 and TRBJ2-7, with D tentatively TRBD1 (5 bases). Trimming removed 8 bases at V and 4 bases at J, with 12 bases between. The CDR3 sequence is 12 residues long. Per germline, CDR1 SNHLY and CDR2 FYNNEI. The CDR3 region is CASRRTNYEQYF. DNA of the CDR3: TGTGCCAGCCGTAGGACAAATTACGAGCAGTACTTC.

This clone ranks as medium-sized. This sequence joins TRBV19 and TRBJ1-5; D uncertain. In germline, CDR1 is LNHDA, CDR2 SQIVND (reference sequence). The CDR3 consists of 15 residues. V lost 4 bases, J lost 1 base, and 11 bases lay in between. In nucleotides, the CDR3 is TGTGCCAGTAGTAGTCACGGGGAAAGCAATCAGCCCCAGCATTTT. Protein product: CASSSHGESNQPQHF.

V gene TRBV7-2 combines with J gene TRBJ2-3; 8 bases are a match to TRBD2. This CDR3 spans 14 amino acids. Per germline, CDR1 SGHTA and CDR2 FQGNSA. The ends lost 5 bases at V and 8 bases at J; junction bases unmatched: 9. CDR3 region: CASSPGLGVGTQYF. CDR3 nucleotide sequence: TGTGCCAGCAGCCCGGGACTAGGAGTAGGTACGCAGTATTTT.